The entry below describes one T cell receptor (beta chain). What it binds is not known. The sample originates from a study of T cell responses to AZD1222 COVID-19 vaccine. Sequenced by immunoSEQ multiplex PCR; TCRdb stores in-frame clones only, minus some. The sample consists of approximately 140,000 clones, 89% of them appearing once. General study results and limits: Only six or seven AZD1222 recipients tested seropositive at baseline. Repertoire collection took place solely once the T cell response had peaked. Nearly half of spike-specific TCRs reportedly target unmutated variant regions.

Germline V gives CDR1 SEHNR, CDR2 FQNEAQ (reference sequence). Germline trimming cut 5 bases from V and 10 bases from J; bases unmatched to any gene: 9. This CDR3 is 15 amino acids long. Here the sequenced sample was peripheral blood, taken on day 0 of AZD1222 vaccination. The TCR originated in an adult in good health. The chain couples TRBV7-9 to TRBJ1-6, with 9 bases lining up with TRBD1. The CDR3 region is CASSMKQGAGSPLHF. The DNA for the CDR3 is TGTGCCAGCAGCATGAAACAGGGGGCGGGCTCACCCCTCCACTTT.